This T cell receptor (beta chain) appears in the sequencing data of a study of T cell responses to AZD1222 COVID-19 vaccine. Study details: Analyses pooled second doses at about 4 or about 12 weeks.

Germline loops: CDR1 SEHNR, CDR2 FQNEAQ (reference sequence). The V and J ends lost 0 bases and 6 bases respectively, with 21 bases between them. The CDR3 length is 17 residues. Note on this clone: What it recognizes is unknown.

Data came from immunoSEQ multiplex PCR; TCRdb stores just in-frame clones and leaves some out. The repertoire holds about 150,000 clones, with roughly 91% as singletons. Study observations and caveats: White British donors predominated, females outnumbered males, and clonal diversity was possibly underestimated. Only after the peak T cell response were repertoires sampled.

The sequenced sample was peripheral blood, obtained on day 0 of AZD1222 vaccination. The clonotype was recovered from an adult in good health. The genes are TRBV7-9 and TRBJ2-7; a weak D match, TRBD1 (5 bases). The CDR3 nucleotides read TGTGCCAGCAGCTTAGCGTATCCCGGGCAGGGTGAGGTCGAGCAGTACTTC. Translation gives CASSLAYPGQGEVEQYF.